These 26 T cell receptor beta chains originate from one sample sequenced in a study of Ad26.COV2.S vaccination and SARS-CoV-2 variants. Assay: immunoSEQ multiplex PCR; the TCRdb copy retains only in-frame clones and omits some. The data show about 350,000 clones, 75% to 90% seen once. The treatment was: 15 to 20 received Ad26.COV2.S at low or high dose, single or two shots; several received placebo; per-sample allocation not given. The samples were gathered on day 63 after the first injection of vaccine or placebo. Sequencing used peripheral blood, obtained in a trial of Ad26.COV2.S vaccine versus placebo. These receptors all stem from a person between 18 and 65 years old who received the Ad26.COV2.S COVID-19 vaccine or a placebo.

The chain carries TRBV9 and TRBJ1-1; no clear D. Looked up from germline, CDR1 is SGDLS and CDR2 is YYNGEE. The CDR3 runs to 14 residues. Trimming removed 6 bases at V and 1 base at J, with 13 bases between. This chain's CDR3 is CASTWRAENTEAFF. The DNA for the CDR3 is TGTGCCAGCACCTGGAGGGCGGAGAACACTGAAGCTTTCTTT.

This clone was seen more than once but under ten times. The gene calls are TRBV28 and TRBJ1-5; weak D call: TRBD1 (6 bases). V was cut by 7 bases and J by 4 bases, with 14 bases left in between. CDR3 length: 14 amino acids. Germline V gene data show CDR1 as MDHEN and CDR2 as SYDVKM. DNA for the CDR3: TGTGCCAGCACCTCAGGGCAGGGGAATCAGCCCCAGCATTTT. It codes for CASTSGQGNQPQHF. The complete variable domain, with remaining parts taken from reference TRBV28 and TRBJ1-5, reads DVKVTQSSRYLVKRTGEKVFLECVQDMDHENMFWYRQDPGLGLRLIYFSYDVKMKEKGDIPEGYSVSREKKERFSLILESASTNQTSMYLCASTSGQGNQPQHFGDGTRLSIL.

In nucleotides, the CDR3 is TGTGCCAGCAGCCGACTAGCGGGGGGGGTTGAGCAGTTCTTC. This gives the protein CASSRLAGGVEQFF. This sequence joins TRBV6-5 and TRBJ2-1; TRBD2 matches 14 bases. V dropped 6 bases and J dropped 9; count of bases not matched to a gene: 4. The CDR3 is 14 residues long. CDR1 and CDR2 from the germline V gene are MNHEY and SVGAGI.

This sequence joins TRBV27 and TRBJ2-2; D is possibly TRBD2 (6 bases). V gave up 2 bases and J gave up 0 bases, with 16 bases separating them. The CDR3 is 18 residues long. Germline values: CDR1 MNHEY, CDR2 SMNVEV (reference sequence). Here the CDR3 DNA reads TGTGCCAGCAGTTTAAGGTGGGGGGTAGATCCGAACACCGGGGAGCTGTTTTTT. It translates to CASSLRWGVDPNTGELFF.

The CDR3 loop reads CASSQDWLGGNEQFF. CDR3 nucleotide sequence: TGCGCCAGCAGCCAAGACTGGCTAGGCGGCAATGAGCAGTTCTTC. The gene calls are TRBV4-3 and TRBJ2-1; D gene uncertain. Germline-derived CDR1 and CDR2 are LGHNA and YSLEER. The CDR3 is 15 amino acids. With 0 bases removed from V and 6 bases from J, the gap between germline ends came to 12 bases.

In this sample, this clone turned up once. The chain is built from TRBV13 and TRBJ2-7; D is uncertain. The CDR3 runs 12 residues. V lost 8 bases and J 2 bases, leaving 10 bases between the germline ends. Germline loops: CDR1 PRHDT, CDR2 FYEKMQ (reference sequence). DNA of the CDR3: TGTGCCAGCTCGAGGCGAGCCTACGAGCAGTACTTC. Translated, it gives CASSRRAYEQYF.

This sequence joins TRBV3-1 (or the pseudogene TRBV3-2) and TRBJ1-6, with TRBD1 identical over 7 bases. V shed 1 base and J 6 bases; nucleotides not matched to a gene: 3. This CDR3 has 15 residues. Germline V lookup: CDR1 LGHDT, CDR2 YNNKEL (reference sequence). The CDR3 reads CASSQAGTANSPLHF. The CDR3 coding sequence is TGTGCCAGCAGCCAAGCTGGGACAGCTAATTCACCCCTCCACTTT.

In regard to this clone: One junction end does not reproduce the germline sequence, and a read error may be involved. CDR3 in DNA: TGTGCCAGCAGCCCCGGACAGGGGTGTACGTTC. This sequence encodes CASSPGQGCTF. The chain is built from TRBV3-1 (or the pseudogene TRBV3-2) and TRBJ2-4, with 9 nucleotides matching TRBD1. The CDR3 spans 11 residues. Germline V gives CDR1 LGHDT, CDR2 YNNKEL (reference sequence).

The V and J genes are TRBV24-1 and TRBJ2-3, with D perhaps matching TRBD1 or TRBD2 (5 bases each). Germline lookup yields CDR1 KGHDR and CDR2 SFDVKD. The V gene lost 5 bases and the J gene lost 2 bases, with 13 bases spanning the gap. There are 15 residues in the CDR3. The CDR3 DNA is TGTGCCACCAGTGGGGGGTCCGAGAACACAGATACGCAGTATTTT. Translation: CATSGGSENTDTQYF.

The J gene is TRBJ2-7, the V gene TRBV7-8; 12 nucleotides line up with TRBD1. This CDR3 has 15 amino acids. V gave up 5 bases and J gave up 5 bases; unmatched junction bases: 7. CDR1 SGHVS and CDR2 FQNEAQ come from the germline V gene. CDR3 sequence: CASSPTGQGADEQYF. The CDR3 region has the DNA TGTGCCAGCAGCCCCACGGGACAGGGGGCTGACGAGCAGTACTTC.

Many counts were recorded for this clone. The chain joins TRBV7-9 to TRBJ2-2; D call uncertain. Per germline, CDR1 SEHNR and CDR2 FQNEAQ (reference sequence). This CDR3 comprises 13 residues. V lost 6 bases and J 4 bases, leaving 9 bases between the germline ends. CDR3 in amino acids: CASSQTTTGELFF. Here the CDR3 DNA reads TGTGCCAGCAGTCAAACGACCACCGGGGAGCTGTTTTTT.

This clone was seen only a few times. The chain recombines TRBV3-1 (or the pseudogene TRBV3-2) with TRBJ1-3; D possibly corresponds to TRBD1 (5 bases). Looked up from germline, CDR1 is LGHDT and CDR2 is YNNKEL (reference sequence). V lost 3 bases, J lost 0 bases, and 15 bases lay in between. This CDR3 comprises 17 residues. The CDR3 here is CASSQPWGSGSGNTIYF. The CDR3 region has the DNA TGTGCCAGCAGCCAGCCCTGGGGCTCCGGCTCTGGAAACACCATATATTTT.

V gene TRBV28 combines with J gene TRBJ1-6; D remains ambiguous. Trimming left V 6 bases short and J 6 bases short, with 18 bases between. Germline V lookup: CDR1 MDHEN, CDR2 SYDVKM. The CDR3 consists of 16 residues. CDR3 in DNA: TGTGCCAGCAGCCCAATTTTTCTTCGGGGTAATTCACCCCTCCACTTT. This sequence encodes CASSPIFLRGNSPLHF.

This chain uses TRBV7-2 with TRBJ2-1; perhaps TRBD2 as D (5 bases). Per the germline V gene, CDR1 is SGHTA and CDR2 is FQGNSA. CDR3 size: 15 residues. V dropped 6 bases and J dropped 1 base, with 13 bases sitting between them. DNA of the CDR3: TGTGCCAGCAGAATGTCAGCGGTTTCCTACAATGAGCAGTTCTTC. Encoded protein: CASRMSAVSYNEQFF.

V and J are TRBV28 and TRBJ2-1; TRBD2 aligns across 7 bases. This CDR3 has 15 residues. Germline CDR1 reads MDHEN; CDR2 reads SYDVKM. The ends lost 6 bases at V and 4 bases at J; junction bases unmatched: 9. CDR3 protein: CASSPGEREYNEQFF. The CDR3 DNA reads TGTGCCAGCAGCCCCGGGGAGCGGGAATACAATGAGCAGTTCTTC.

This rearrangement joins TRBV30 to TRBJ2-1, with a weak D call TRBD2 (6 bases). The germline V gene has CDR1 GTSNPN and CDR2 SVGIG (reference sequence). Trimming pared 0 bases from V and 4 bases from J, leaving 10 bases between. The length of the CDR3 is 14 residues. For the CDR3, the DNA is TGTGCCTGGAGTGTACGGGAGTTTTACAATGAGCAGTTCTTC. Its translation is CAWSVREFYNEQFF.

This chain uses TRBV9 with TRBJ2-1, with 7 bases matching TRBD2. CDR3 size: 16 residues. Per germline, CDR1 SGDLS and CDR2 YYNGEE. V shed 4 bases and J 4 bases; nucleotides not matched to a gene: 11. The CDR3: CASSTRWQAGYNEQFF. CDR3 nucleotide sequence: TGTGCCAGCAGCACCCGTTGGCAAGCGGGGTACAATGAGCAGTTCTTC.

The chain carries TRBV5-4 and TRBJ2-1; 10 bases are a match to TRBD1. The CDR3 covers 16 residues. Per germline, CDR1 SGHNT and CDR2 YYREEE (reference sequence). With 4 bases clipped from V and 4 bases from J, the junction kept 8 bases outside the gene matches. In nucleotides, the CDR3 is TGTGCCAGCAGCCCCTGGACAGGGGGGAATTACAATGAGCAGTTCTTC. Encoded protein: CASSPWTGGNYNEQFF. The whole variable domain, remainder taken from reference TRBV5-4 and TRBJ2-1, is ETGVTQSPTHLIKTRGQQVTLRCSSQSGHNTVSWYQQALGQGPQFIFQYYREEENGRGNFPPRFSGLQFPNYSSELNVNALELDDSALYLCASSPWTGGNYNEQFFGPGTRLTVL.

The chain is built from TRBV10-1 and TRBJ1-2, with no clear D. The CDR3 is 15 residues long. Germline V lookup: CDR1 WNHNN, CDR2 SYGVQD (reference sequence). Trimming removed 8 bases from V and 0 bases from J, with 16 bases in between. The CDR3 bases are TGCGCCAGCCCGGTGGCGGATCTAACTAACTATGGCTACACCTTC. It is translated as CASPVADLTNYGYTF.

This clone was seen once. V usage is TRBV13 and J usage is TRBJ2-1, with D hard to call. The CDR3 length is 19 residues. V was pared by 4 bases and J by 0 bases, with 22 bases between. CDR1 PRHDT and CDR2 FYEKMQ come from the germline V gene (reference sequence). Here the CDR3 DNA reads TGTGCCAGCAGCTCACTGATCCCAATCTCGAATAGCTCCTACAATGAGCAGTTCTTC. It translates to CASSSLIPISNSSYNEQFF.

This clone was detected only once. The chain carries TRBV4-1 and TRBJ1-5; D is uncertain. CDR3 length: 13 amino acids. The germline gives CDR1 MGHRA, CDR2 YSYEKL. Trimming left V 0 bases short and J 6 bases short, with 6 bases between. The CDR3 sequence: CASSQDEGQPQHF. As DNA, the CDR3 is TGCGCCAGCAGCCAAGATGAGGGTCAGCCCCAGCATTTT.

The chain combines TRBV6-2 or TRBV6-3 with TRBJ2-7, with D possibly being TRBD1 or TRBD2 (5 bases each). V shed 5 bases and J shed 7 bases, with 9 bases lying between them. CDR1 is MNHEY and CDR2 is SVGEGT in the germline V gene. This CDR3 region has 11 residues. The CDR3 DNA follows: TGTGCCAGCAGTAAGGGACCGGAGCAGTACTTC. Residues: CASSKGPEQYF.

This clone was counted once. This rearrangement joins TRBV6-5 to TRBJ1-5; D not resolved. The length of the CDR3 is 15 residues. Trimming took 6 bases from V and 1 from J, leaving 13 bases between them. Looked up from germline, CDR1 is MNHEY and CDR2 is SVGAGI. CDR3 sequence reads: CASSPVRESNQPQHF. As DNA, the CDR3 is TGTGCCAGCAGCCCCGTCAGAGAAAGCAATCAGCCCCAGCATTTT.

This chain links TRBV12-3 or TRBV12-4 with TRBJ1-1; D unresolved. The CDR3 consists of 13 residues. V dropped 6 bases and J dropped 4 bases, with 12 bases sitting between them. The CDR3 DNA sequence: TGTGCCAGCAGCTATAGGGAGGGCACTGAAGCTTTCTTT. The encoded protein is CASSYREGTEAFF.

This sequence joins TRBV3-1 (or the pseudogene TRBV3-2) and TRBJ2-7; no reliable D call. V was trimmed by 5 bases and J by 2 bases, leaving 13 bases between them. CDR3 length: 14 amino acids. Germline CDR1 is LGHDT and CDR2 is YNNKEL (reference sequence). DNA of the CDR3: TGTGCCAGCAGCAGCACGTCAAGCACCTACGAGCAGTACTTC. Translated: CASSSTSSTYEQYF.

This clone showed up many times. V usage is TRBV7-9 and J usage is TRBJ2-1; D could derive from TRBD1 or TRBD2 (5 bases each). Deletions cut 0 bases from V and 8 bases from J, with 20 bases between. The germline V gene has CDR1 SEHNR and CDR2 FQNEAQ (reference sequence). This CDR3 region has 17 residues. For the CDR3, the DNA is TGTGCCAGCAGCTTAGCGGGACCCCGGGCAGGGCGGGATGAGCAGTTCTTC. It yields the protein CASSLAGPRAGRDEQFF.